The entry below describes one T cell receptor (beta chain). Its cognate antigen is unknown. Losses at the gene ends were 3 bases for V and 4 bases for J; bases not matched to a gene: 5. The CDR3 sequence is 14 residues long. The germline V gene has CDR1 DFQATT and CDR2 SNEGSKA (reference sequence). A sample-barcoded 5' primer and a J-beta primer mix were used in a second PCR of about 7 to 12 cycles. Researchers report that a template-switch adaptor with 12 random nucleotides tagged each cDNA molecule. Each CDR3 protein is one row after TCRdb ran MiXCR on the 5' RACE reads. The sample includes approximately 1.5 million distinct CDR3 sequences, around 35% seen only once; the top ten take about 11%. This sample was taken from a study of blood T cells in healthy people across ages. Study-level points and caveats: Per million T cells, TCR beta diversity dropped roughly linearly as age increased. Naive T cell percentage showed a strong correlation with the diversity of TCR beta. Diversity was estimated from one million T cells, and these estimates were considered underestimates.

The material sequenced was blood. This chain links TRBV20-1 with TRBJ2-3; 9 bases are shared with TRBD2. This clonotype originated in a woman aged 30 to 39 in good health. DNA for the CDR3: TGCAGTGCTAGCTCTAGCGGGGCCGCAGATACGCAGTATTTT. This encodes CSASSSGAADTQYF.